In this sample, the clone carrying this T cell receptor (beta chain) turned up a few times. This sample is part of a study of blood T cell repertoires in COVID-19. For the study at large: Collection of acute and convalescent COVID-19 samples took place in the United States, Italy and Spain. In each case, the material was cDNA or gDNA derived from T cells, B-cell-depleted T cells, or PBMCs.

Only in-frame clones appear in the TCRdb table, and some are missing; sequencing was by immunoSEQ multiplex PCR. The sample gives 97,000 or so clones, about 80% of which show up once; roughly a tenth is in the top ten. This sequence originates from a man between 65 and 85 years old with acute or convalescent COVID-19. Material for sequencing was peripheral blood.

CDR3 residues: CASSLDAGDGEQYF. CDR3 coding DNA: TGCGCCAGCAGCTTGGATGCGGGAGATGGGGAGCAGTACTTC. This chain connects TRBV5-1 to TRBJ2-7, with 7 bases fitting TRBD2. The V gene end was trimmed by 0 bases and the J gene end by 7 bases; junction bases not matched to a gene: 7. This CDR3 region has 14 residues. Germline CDR1 reads SGHRS; CDR2 reads YFSETQ.